Presented here are 10 T cell receptor beta chains from one specimen sequenced in a study of T cell responses to AZD1222 COVID-19 vaccine (dated by TCRdb to the early 2020s). What this sample's time point label stands for: about 28 days (+/-7) after the second vaccine dose. The method was the immunoSEQ multiplex PCR assay. TCRdb holds this immuneACCESS table with in-frame rearrangements only. Some clones are missing; in checked studies, unresolved V genes explain under half, and the rest has no known cause. The sample table holds tens of thousands of clones, of which 70% to 90% were seen once. The ten largest clones add up to roughly 12% of the sample. The sample was peripheral blood, taken 28 days after the second AZD1222 dose. The receptors derive from an adult who received the AZD1222 COVID-19 vaccine.

The chain combines TRBV28 with TRBJ2-4; D is unresolved. V shed 8 bases and J shed 6 bases, with 14 bases lying between them. The CDR3 extends over 13 amino acids. CDR1 is MDHEN, CDR2 SYDVKM, per germline. The CDR3 bases are TGTGCCAGCTCTCTCAGCTCCCCAAACATTCAGTACTTC. It translates to CASSLSSPNIQYF.

The J gene is TRBJ2-6, the V gene TRBV19; D might be TRBD1 (6 bases). Trimming pared 5 bases from V and 4 bases from J, leaving 15 bases between. Germline loops: CDR1 LNHDA, CDR2 SQIVND (reference sequence). This CDR3 has 16 residues. CDR3 residues: CASSLHRASGANVLTF. The DNA of the CDR3 is TGTGCCAGTAGTTTACACAGGGCCTCCGGGGCCAACGTCCTGACTTTC.

This clone was seen once. V gene TRBV19 combines with J gene TRBJ1-5; D is uncertain. Germline CDR1 is LNHDA and CDR2 is SQIVND (reference sequence). CDR3 length: 16 residues. V was trimmed by 1 base and J by 7 bases, leaving 17 bases between them. In DNA, the CDR3 is TGTGCCAGTAGTATAGGGAGAGGACGGGAAGAGCAGCCCCAGCATTTT. This sequence encodes CASSIGRGREEQPQHF.

The chain carries TRBV3-1 (or the pseudogene TRBV3-2) and TRBJ2-3, with 8 nucleotides matching TRBD2. Germline V gene data show CDR1 as LGHDT and CDR2 as YNNKEL (reference sequence). V shed 3 bases, J shed 2 bases, and the junction held 4 bases outside the gene matches. CDR3 length equals 15 residues. CDR3 region: CASSHYSGITDTQYF. CDR3 DNA sequence: TGTGCCAGCAGCCACTATAGCGGGATCACAGATACGCAGTATTTT.

This clone appeared once. V and J are TRBV5-6 and TRBJ1-1; TRBD1 is a possible D gene (5 bases). There are 15 residues in the CDR3. The germline gives CDR1 SGHDT, CDR2 YYEEEE. The ends were cut back, 6 bases at V and 10 bases at J, with 25 bases in the middle. CDR3 residues: CASNSLAGKPPGAFF. CDR3 nucleotides: TGTGCCAGCAACTCTTTGGCAGGGAAACCTCCTGGAGCTTTCTTT. The full variable domain, rest sourced from reference TRBV5-6 and TRBJ1-1, is DAGVTQSPTHLIKTRGQQVTLRCSPKSGHDTVSWYQQALGQGPQFIFQYYEEEERQRGNFPDRFSGHQFPNYSSELNVNALLLGDSALYLCASNSLAGKPPGAFFGQGTRLTVV.

The J gene is TRBJ1-1, the V gene TRBV4-1; weak D call: TRBD1 (6 bases). The CDR3 runs to 14 residues. V gave up 4 bases and J gave up 0 bases, with 9 bases separating them. Germline CDR1 and CDR2: MGHRA and YSYEKL. CDR3 bases: TGCGCCAGCAGCCTCGGACAGATGAACACTGAAGCTTTCTTT. Its protein product is CASSLGQMNTEAFF.

The chain has TRBV7-9 and TRBJ1-5; a weak D match, TRBD1 (6 bases). Germline CDR1 is SEHNR and CDR2 is FQNEAQ (reference sequence). CDR3 length equals 15 residues. Deletions cut 4 bases from V and 8 bases from J, with 18 bases between. The CDR3 coding sequence is TGTGCCAGCAGCTCGACGGGGGCGGGTTTGAAGCCCCAGCATTTT. It encodes CASSSTGAGLKPQHF.

The chain has TRBV27 and TRBJ2-2; D unresolved. This CDR3 is 14 amino acids long. Trimming removed 7 bases from V and 3 bases from J, with 12 bases in between. Germline V CDR1 and CDR2: MNHEY, SMNVEV (reference sequence). This chain's CDR3 is CASTPERYTGELFF. The CDR3 DNA follows: TGTGCCAGCACCCCGGAGAGGTACACCGGGGAGCTGTTTTTT.

The chain joins TRBV11-2 to TRBJ1-1; D may be TRBD1 (5 bases). The ends were cut back, 5 bases at V and 3 bases at J, with 25 bases in the middle. Germline loops: CDR1 SGHAT, CDR2 FQNNGV. The CDR3 length is 18 residues. The CDR3 coding sequence is TGTGCCAGCAGCAAAGGCCTGGAGGGATTAAGGGGTTACACTGAAGCTTTCTTT. It specifies CASSKGLEGLRGYTEAFF.

The rearrangement uses TRBV7-2 and TRBJ1-5, with 9 bases lining up with TRBD1. CDR3 size: 14 residues. CDR1 SGHTA and CDR2 FQGNSA come from the germline V gene. J lost 4 bases, V lost 5 bases, and 3 bases had no gene match. Written as DNA, the CDR3 is TGTGCCAGCAGCCGGGACAGGGTAAATCAGCCCCAGCATTTT. It yields the protein CASSRDRVNQPQHF.